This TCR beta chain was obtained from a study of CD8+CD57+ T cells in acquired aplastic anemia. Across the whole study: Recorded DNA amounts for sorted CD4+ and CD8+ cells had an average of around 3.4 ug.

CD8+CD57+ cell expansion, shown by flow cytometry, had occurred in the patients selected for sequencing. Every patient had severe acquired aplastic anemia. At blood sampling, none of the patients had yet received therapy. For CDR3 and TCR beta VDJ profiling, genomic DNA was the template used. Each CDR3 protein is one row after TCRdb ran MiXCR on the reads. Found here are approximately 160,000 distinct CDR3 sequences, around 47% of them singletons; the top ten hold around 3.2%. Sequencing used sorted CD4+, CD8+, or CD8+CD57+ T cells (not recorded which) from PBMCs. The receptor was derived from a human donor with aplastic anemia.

CDR3 in DNA: TGTGCCAGCAGCCCCGGTCCAGTGAGACTTGCGGCTAACTATGGCTACACCTTC. Translated: CASSPGPVRLAANYGYTF. This sequence joins TRBV5-6 and TRBJ1-2; D remains ambiguous. This CDR3 region has 18 residues. The ends were cut back, 4 bases at V and 0 bases at J, with 22 bases in the middle. CDR1 and CDR2 (germline): SGHDT, YYEEEE.